The rows below give T cell receptor beta chains drawn from one sample of a study of T-cell memory formation after mild COVID-19. TCRdb used MiXCR to reprocess the 5' RACE reads, holding one entry per CDR3 protein. This sample has 180,000 or so distinct CDR3 sequences, with around a tenth found just once. Material: PBMCs or a T cell subset sorted from them (not recorded which). The receptor source for this set is a man younger than 35 who had mild COVID-19 (a few samples of this study predate the infection). Cell type and time point are not known. Both conserved end residues are part of each CDR3. A D gene is named only where the DNA matches it firmly. Only some rows state a clone size, as once, few, many or a class for expanded clones.

j_call | d_call | v_call | clone_size | cdr3_nt | cdr3_aa
TRBJ1-6 | TRBD1 | TRBV5-1 | NA | TGCGCCAGCAGCCTACGGACAGGGTATAATTCACCCCTCCACTTT | CASSLRTGYNSPLHF
TRBJ2-5 | TRBD2 | TRBV4-2 | NA | TGTGCCAGCAGCCAAGATGATGTACGGTGGGCCCAGCGGGGGGACGGAGAAGAGACCCAGTACTTC | CASSQDDVRWAQRGDGEETQYF
TRBJ1-2 | NA | TRBV4-1 | few | TGCGCCAGCAGCCAAGAAACAGGCCCTAACTATGGCTACACCTTC | CASSQETGPNYGYTF
TRBJ1-2 | NA | TRBV6-2/TRBV6-3 | NA | TGTGCCAGCACTAACGGCGGGGGCTATGGCTACACCTTC | CASTNGGGYGYTF
TRBJ1-2 | NA | TRBV4-3 | many | TGCGCCAGCAGCCAAGACTCAGAGAGTAGCTATGGCTACACCTTC | CASSQDSESSYGYTF
TRBJ1-2 | TRBD1 | TRBV24-1 | few | TGTGCCACCAGTGGGGTCACAGGGGATGGGAACTATGGCTACACCTTC | CATSGVTGDGNYGYTF
TRBJ2-1 | NA | TRBV7-2 | NA | TGTGCCAGCAGCTCCCAGGGGCGGCAGTTCTTC | CASSSQGRQFF
TRBJ2-5 | NA | TRBV18 | NA | TGTGCCAGCTCACCACCCAAGGGACTTGTCGGGGAGACCCAGTACTTC | CASSPPKGLVGETQYF
TRBJ1-2 | TRBD1 | TRBV7-3 | few | TGTGCCAGCAGCCTCTCGGACAGGGAATATGGCTACACCTTC | CASSLSDREYGYTF
TRBJ2-1 | NA | TRBV6-2/TRBV6-3 | NA | TGTGCCAGCAGCCGTGACTCCACGGCGGGTCAGTTCTTC | CASSRDSTAGQFF
TRBJ1-1 | NA | TRBV19 | many | TGTGCCAGTAGAGACGGCGGCCGGAACACTGAAGCTTTCTTT | CASRDGGRNTEAFF
TRBJ2-3 | NA | TRBV6-5 | few | TGTGCCAGCAGTTACGTCCCGAGTAGCACAGATACGCAGTATTTT | CASSYVPSSTDTQYF
TRBJ1-1 | TRBD1 | TRBV29-1 | many | TGCAGCGCCTACAGGGGAGGTGAAGCTTTCTTT | CSAYRGGEAFF
TRBJ2-3 | NA | TRBV2 | NA | TGTGCCAGCAGTTCGGCCGGGGCGCAGTATTTT | CASSSAGAQYF
TRBJ2-3 | NA | TRBV6-2/TRBV6-3 | NA | TGTGCCAGCAGTTACACCGGACAGTCAATCACAGATACGCAGTATTTT | CASSYTGQSITDTQYF
TRBJ1-2 | NA | TRBV29-1 | few | TGCAGCGTTGGAGGGTCAGGCTACACCTTC | CSVGGSGYTF
TRBJ2-5 | NA | TRBV7-9 | few | TGTGCCAGCAGCTTCTACAGACCCGAAGAGACCCAGTACTTC | CASSFYRPEETQYF
TRBJ2-4 | NA | TRBV12-3/TRBV12-4 | NA | TGTGCCAGCAGACGTTCAGGACGGGGGCTCACTTTAGCCAAAAACATTCAGTACTTC | CASRRSGRGLTLAKNIQYF
TRBJ1-1 | NA | TRBV10-3 | NA | TGTGCCATCAGGGATGACAGGTCGGGCACTGAAGCTTTCTTT | CAIRDDRSGTEAFF
TRBJ1-2 | NA | TRBV28 | NA | TGTGCCAGCAGTCCCGCCGGACAGACGTCTAACTATGGCTACACCTTC | CASSPAGQTSNYGYTF
TRBJ2-3 | NA | TRBV5-1 | NA | TGCGCCAGCAGCTTAACCGGGACAAACACAGATACGCAGTATTTT | CASSLTGTNTDTQYF
TRBJ2-1 | NA | TRBV28 | NA | TGTGCCAGCAGTTGGTCAGGGACGGACAATGAGCAGTTCTTC | CASSWSGTDNEQFF
TRBJ1-3 | NA | TRBV7-9 | few | TGTGCCAGCAGAAAGAGGGCAGGGACCTCCATTGGAAACACCATATATTTT | CASRKRAGTSIGNTIYF
TRBJ1-2 | NA | TRBV6-5 | NA | TGTGCCAGCAGTTACCTACCGGAGGGGGACGGCTATTCCTATGGCTACACCTTC | CASSYLPEGDGYSYGYTF
TRBJ2-1 | TRBD2 | TRBV3-1 | NA | TGTGCCAGCAGACGTAGCGGGGGAGACAATGAGCAGTTCTTC | CASRRSGGDNEQFF